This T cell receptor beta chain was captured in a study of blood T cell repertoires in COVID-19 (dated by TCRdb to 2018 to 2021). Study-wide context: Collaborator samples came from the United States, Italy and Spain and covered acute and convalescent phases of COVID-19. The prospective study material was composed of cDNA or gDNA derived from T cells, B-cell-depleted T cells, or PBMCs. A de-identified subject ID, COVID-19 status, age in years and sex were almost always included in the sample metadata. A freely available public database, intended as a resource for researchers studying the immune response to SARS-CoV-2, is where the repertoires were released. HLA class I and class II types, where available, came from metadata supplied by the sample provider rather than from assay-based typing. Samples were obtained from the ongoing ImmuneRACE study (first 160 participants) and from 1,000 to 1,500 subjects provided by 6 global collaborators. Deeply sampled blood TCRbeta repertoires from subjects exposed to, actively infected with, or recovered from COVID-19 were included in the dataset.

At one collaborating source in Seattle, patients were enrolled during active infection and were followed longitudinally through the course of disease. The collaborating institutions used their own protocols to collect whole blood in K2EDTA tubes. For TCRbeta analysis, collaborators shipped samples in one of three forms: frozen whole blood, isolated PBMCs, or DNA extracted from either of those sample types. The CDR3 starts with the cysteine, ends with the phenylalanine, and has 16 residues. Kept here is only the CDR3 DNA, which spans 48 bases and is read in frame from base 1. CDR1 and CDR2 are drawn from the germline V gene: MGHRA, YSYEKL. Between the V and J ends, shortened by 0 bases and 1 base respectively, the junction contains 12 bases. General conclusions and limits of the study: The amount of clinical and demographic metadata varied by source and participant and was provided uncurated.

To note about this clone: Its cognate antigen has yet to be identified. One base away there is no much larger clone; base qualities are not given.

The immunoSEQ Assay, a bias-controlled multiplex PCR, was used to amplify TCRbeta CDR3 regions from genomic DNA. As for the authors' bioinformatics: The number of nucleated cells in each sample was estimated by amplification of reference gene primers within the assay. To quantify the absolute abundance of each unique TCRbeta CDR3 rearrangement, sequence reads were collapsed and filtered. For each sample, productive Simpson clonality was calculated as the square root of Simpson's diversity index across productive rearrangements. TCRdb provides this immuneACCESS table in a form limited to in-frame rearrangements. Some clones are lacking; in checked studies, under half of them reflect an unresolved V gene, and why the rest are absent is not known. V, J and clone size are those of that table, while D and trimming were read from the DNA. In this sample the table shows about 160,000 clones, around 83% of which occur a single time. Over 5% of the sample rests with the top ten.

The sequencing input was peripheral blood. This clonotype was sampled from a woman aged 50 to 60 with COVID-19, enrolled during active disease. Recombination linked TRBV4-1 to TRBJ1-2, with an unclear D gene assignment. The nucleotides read TGCGCCAGCAGCCAAGAGGTCGTCTACAGTAACTATGGCTACACCTTC. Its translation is CASSQEVVYSNYGYTF.